The present entry profiles one T cell receptor (beta chain) with its context. The data belong to a study of blood T cell repertoires in COVID-19. Original processing methods: Amplification with reference gene primers provided the estimates of nucleated cell counts. The table came from immunoSEQ multiplex PCR; TCRdb's copy has only in-frame clones and leaves some out. That table is the source of V, J and clone size, and D and trimming were worked out from the DNA. The data contain some 150,000 clones, roughly 88% of them singletons. The CDR3 totals 15 residues. Deletions cut 0 bases from V and 5 bases from J, with 13 bases between. The V gene's germline CDR1 is SGDLS and CDR2 YYNGEE.

The receptor was derived from a woman between 55 and 75 years old with acute or convalescent COVID-19. J is TRBJ2-3 and V is TRBV9, with D tentatively TRBD1 (5 bases). The source material was peripheral blood. The CDR3 reads CASSVVPGSEDTQYF. For the CDR3, the DNA is TGTGCCAGCAGCGTAGTCCCAGGGTCGGAAGATACGCAGTATTTT.